This T cell receptor beta chain is from a study of cytomegalovirus exposure and HLA in healthy donors. Germline V gene data show CDR1 as DFQATT and CDR2 as SNEGSKA (reference sequence). CDR3 length: 11 amino acids. Both 60 Vbeta primers and 13 Jbeta primers went into the PCR. Here immunoSEQ multiplex PCR was the method, and the copy in TCRdb shows in-frame clones only, minus some. Among about 83,000 clones listed, under 80% were seen once. Comments on this clone: Compared with germline, one end of the junction differs, possibly owing to a read error.

The receptor comes from a man aged 18-30 years in good health and CMV-seropositive. Sequencing input: PBMCs. J is TRBJ2-7 and V is TRBV20-1; D remains unclear. The CDR3 loop is CSARLVSEQYF. The CDR3 DNA is TGCAGTGCTAGGCTAGTTTCCGAGCAGTATTTC.